Here is one T cell receptor (beta chain) with its context. Its antigen is unidentified. The CDR3 has 13 residues. Trimming took 1 base from V and 8 from J; bases not matched to a gene: 4. Germline V gives CDR1 SGHAT, CDR2 FQNNGV. The data are from a study of cytomegalovirus exposure and HLA in healthy donors. Method: immunoSEQ multiplex PCR; TCRdb's copy keeps in-frame clones and lacks some. The repertoire holds 150,000 or so clones, with approximately 81% as singletons. Study outcomes and limitations: While the bulk of TCR sequences proved rare, some public TCRs turned up in many donors. The TCR clusters that emerged in the first cohort tended, a later analysis found, to co-occur in the approximately 120 validation repertoires. Cytomegalovirus-associated status was assigned to about 160 TCR beta chains.

Sequencing input: PBMCs. The origin of this receptor is a man in his thirties or forties in good health and CMV-seropositive. This sequence joins TRBV11-2 and TRBJ1-1; 7 positions match TRBD1. CDR3 region: CASSLGQGREAFF. CDR3 DNA: TGTGCCAGCAGCTTAGGACAGGGAAGGGAAGCTTTCTTT.